These 11 T cell receptor beta chains came from one sample sequenced in a study of CD8+ T cells in alopecia areata. cDNA reverse transcribed from extracted RNA served as the sequencing template. The protocol was immunoSEQ multiplex PCR, while the TCRdb copy is restricted to in-frame clones and leaves out a portion. Counted here are 150,000 to 200,000 clones, around three fifths occurring once; the ten biggest clones make up approximately 14%. Sequenced here: CD4+ T cells sorted from blood, sampled at week 0. All receptors come from a human donor with alopecia areata.

The chain carries TRBV7-9 and TRBJ1-2, with D hard to call. CDR3 length equals 10 residues. Germline V CDR1 and CDR2: SEHNR, FQNEAQ (reference sequence). Trimming shortened V by 2 bases and J by 5 bases, and 0 bases separated the two germline ends. The CDR3, as DNA: TGTGCCAGCAGCTTATATGGCTACACCTTC. Its protein is CASSLYGYTF.

The rearrangement joins TRBV5-1 to TRBJ1-1; D possibly corresponds to TRBD1 (5 bases). The V gene lost 0 bases and the J gene lost 3 bases, with 30 bases spanning the gap. Germline V CDR1 and CDR2: SGHRS, YFSETQ. CDR3 size: 21 residues. CDR3 nucleotide sequence: TGCGCCAGCAGCTTGGTTGGTGTGACGGCAGGGACGTTTACCGGCGACACTGAAGCTTTCTTT. Amino acids: CASSLVGVTAGTFTGDTEAFF.

V is TRBV6-6 and J is TRBJ1-1; TRBD1 aligns across 9 bases. This CDR3 comprises 14 residues. In germline, CDR1 is MNHNY, CDR2 SVGAGI (reference sequence). After removal of 5 bases from V and 5 bases from J, the junction contained 6 bases not matched to a gene. In nucleotides, the CDR3 is TGTGCCAGCAGTAAGGACAGGGGACGTACTGAAGCTTTCTTT. It yields the protein CASSKDRGRTEAFF.

This clone has a handful of counts. The chain couples TRBV30 to TRBJ1-6; D may be TRBD1 (5 bases). Germline V gives CDR1 GTSNPN, CDR2 SVGIG (reference sequence). V shed 0 bases and J shed 9 bases, with 15 bases lying between them. This CDR3 is built from 15 residues. Written as DNA, the CDR3 is TGTGCCTGGAGTGTGGAAAGGGGCTACGGTTCACCCCTCCACTTT. This codes for CAWSVERGYGSPLHF.

The V call is TRBV6-5, the J call TRBJ1-2; D may be TRBD1 (5 bases). V gave up 2 bases and J gave up 1 base, with 11 bases separating them. CDR3 length: 15 amino acids. CDR1 and CDR2 (germline): MNHEY, SVGAGI. The CDR3 loop is CASSYSSGLNYGYTF. DNA of the CDR3: TGTGCCAGCAGTTACAGTTCGGGGCTTAACTATGGCTACACCTTC.

The count of this clone is one. The chain couples TRBV5-6 to TRBJ2-3; D unclear. V was trimmed by 5 bases and J by 2 bases, leaving 9 bases between them. Germline lookup yields CDR1 SGHDT and CDR2 YYEEEE. The CDR3 length is 13 residues. The CDR3 DNA reads TGTGCCAGCAGACGGATACTCACAGATACGCAGTATTTT. It encodes CASRRILTDTQYF.

This sequence joins TRBV10-3 and TRBJ2-2; 11 nucleotides line up with TRBD2. CDR1 and CDR2 from the germline V gene are ENHRY and SYGVKD. The CDR3 covers 16 residues. V gave up 6 bases and J gave up 7 bases; unmatched junction bases: 10. This CDR3 is CAIRETSGATGGELFF. The CDR3 nucleotides are TGTGCCATCAGGGAGACTAGCGGGGCCACCGGCGGGGAGCTGTTTTTT.

V usage is TRBV2 and J usage is TRBJ1-5; D unclear. Between the trimmed V and J ends, which lost 8 bases and 6 bases, there was a span of 17 bases. Per germline, CDR1 SNHLY and CDR2 FYNNEI. The CDR3 contains 14 residues. CDR3 loop: CASQGLGGSQPQHF. Written as DNA, the CDR3 is TGTGCCAGCCAAGGCCTGGGAGGGAGTCAGCCCCAGCATTTT.

V and J are TRBV2 and TRBJ1-6, with 8 bases that match TRBD1. This CDR3 contains 16 residues. With V trimmed by 6 bases and J by 8 bases, 12 bases remained unmatched. The germline V gene encodes CDR1 SNHLY and CDR2 FYNNEI. This chain's CDR3 is CASSAPLDRVYSPLHF. CDR3 coding DNA: TGTGCCAGCAGCGCCCCCTTGGACAGGGTATATTCACCCCTCCACTTT.

The rearrangement uses TRBV12-5 and TRBJ2-7; D remains unclear. The V gene lost 6 bases and the J gene lost 1 base, with 13 bases spanning the gap. The germline CDR1 and CDR2 sequences are LGHNT and FRNRAP. The CDR3 length is 14 residues. DNA of the CDR3: TGTGCTAGTGGCCGAATCGACACTTCCTACGAGCAGTACTTC. Its translation is CASGRIDTSYEQYF. The whole variable domain, remainder taken from reference TRBV12-5 and TRBJ2-7, is DARVTQTPRHKVTEMGQEVTMRCQPILGHNTVFWYRQTMMQGLELLAYFRNRAPLDDSGMPKDRFSAEMPDATLATLKIQPSEPRDSAVYFCASGRIDTSYEQYFGPGTRLTVT.

Of note for this clone: The same CDR3 can be traced to other DNA sequences in this sample. This rearrangement joins TRBV29-1 to TRBJ1-1, with no clear D. Germline V CDR1 and CDR2: SQVTM, ANQGSEA. With 3 bases removed from V and 1 base from J, the gap between germline ends came to 0 bases. The CDR3 sequence is 10 residues long. CDR3 sequence: CSVENTEAFF. The DNA for the CDR3 is TGCAGCGTTGAGAACACTGAAGCTTTCTTT.